This T cell receptor (beta chain) was captured by sequencing in a study of identical twins. Per germline, CDR1 SGHRS and CDR2 YFSETQ. The CDR3 sequence is 17 residues long. V lost 5 bases and J lost 4; bases outside the gene matches: 9. One entry per CDR3 protein, called by TCRdb with MiXCR from the 5' RACE reads. The sample holds about 890,000 distinct CDR3 sequences, over 9% seen once. Separately, the same data were catalogued under a study of yellow fever vaccine responses in identical twins.

Sequenced sample: PBMCs. This chain links TRBV5-1 with TRBJ2-1, with 13 bases fitting TRBD2. This TCR derives from a woman in her late teens or twenties in good health. CDR3 amino acids: CASRYTSGRASYNEQFF. As DNA, the CDR3 is TGCGCCAGCAGATATACTAGCGGGAGGGCCTCTTACAATGAGCAGTTCTTC.